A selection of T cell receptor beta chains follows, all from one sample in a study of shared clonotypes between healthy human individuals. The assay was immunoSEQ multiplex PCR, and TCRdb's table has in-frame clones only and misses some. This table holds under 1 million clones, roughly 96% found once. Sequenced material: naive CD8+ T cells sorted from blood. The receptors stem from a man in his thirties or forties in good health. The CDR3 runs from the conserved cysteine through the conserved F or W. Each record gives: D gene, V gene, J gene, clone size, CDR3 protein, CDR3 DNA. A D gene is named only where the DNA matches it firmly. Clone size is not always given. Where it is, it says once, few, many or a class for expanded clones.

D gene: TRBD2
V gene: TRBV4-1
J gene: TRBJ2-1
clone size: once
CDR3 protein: CASSQERALAENNEQFF
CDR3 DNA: TGCGCCAGCAGCCAAGAAAGGGCACTAGCGGAAAACAATGAGCAGTTCTTC

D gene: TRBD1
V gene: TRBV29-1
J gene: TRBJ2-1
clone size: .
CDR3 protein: CSVPATGVPYNEQFF
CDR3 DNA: TGCAGCGTTCCCGCCACAGGGGTGCCCTACAATGAGCAGTTCTTC

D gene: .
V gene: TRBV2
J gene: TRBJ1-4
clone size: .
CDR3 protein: CASREKTYRNEKLFF
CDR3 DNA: TGTGCCAGCAGGGAAAAGACCTACCGTAATGAAAAACTGTTTTTT

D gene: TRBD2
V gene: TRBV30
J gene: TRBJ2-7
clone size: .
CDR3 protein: CAWRAGGYEQYF
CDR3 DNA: TGTGCCTGGAGGGCGGGAGGCTACGAGCAGTACTTC

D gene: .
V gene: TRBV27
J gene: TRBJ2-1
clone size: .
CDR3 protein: CASSPLGDSGHNEQFF
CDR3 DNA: TGTGCCAGCAGTCCCCTCGGGGACTCAGGCCATAATGAGCAGTTCTTC

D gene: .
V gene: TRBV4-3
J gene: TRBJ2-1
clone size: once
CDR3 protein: CASSQGLGGDNNEQFF
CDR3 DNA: TGCGCCAGCAGCCAAGGCTTGGGTGGTGACAACAATGAGCAGTTCTTC

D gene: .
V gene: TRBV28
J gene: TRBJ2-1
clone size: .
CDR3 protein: CASSLASGAYNEQFF
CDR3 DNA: TGTGCCAGCAGTTTAGCCAGCGGAGCCTACAATGAGCAGTTCTTC

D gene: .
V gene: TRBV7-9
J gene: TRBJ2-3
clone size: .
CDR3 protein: CASSPPQPDTQYF
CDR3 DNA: TGTGCCAGCAGCCCCCCGCAGCCAGATACGCAGTATTTT

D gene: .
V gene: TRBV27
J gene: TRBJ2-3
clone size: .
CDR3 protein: CASGAGFPSTDTQYF
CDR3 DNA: TGTGCCAGCGGGGCCGGGTTCCCCTCCACAGATACGCAGTATTTT

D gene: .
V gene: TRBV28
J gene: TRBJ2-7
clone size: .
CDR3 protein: CASSSIGYEQYF
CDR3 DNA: TGTGCCAGCAGTTCCATCGGCTACGAGCAGTACTTC

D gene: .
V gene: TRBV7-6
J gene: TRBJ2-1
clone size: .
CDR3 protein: CASSLLAGERGNEQFF
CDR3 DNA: TGTGCCAGCAGCTTATTAGCAGGGGAGAGGGGCAATGAGCAGTTCTTC

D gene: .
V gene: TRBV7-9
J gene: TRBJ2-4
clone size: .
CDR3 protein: CASSLEDSHLAKNIQYF
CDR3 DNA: TGTGCCAGCAGCTTAGAAGACAGCCACCTAGCCAAAAACATTCAGTACTTC

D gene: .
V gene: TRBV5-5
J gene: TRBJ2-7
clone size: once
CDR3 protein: CASSPVAGWNEQYF
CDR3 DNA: TGTGCCAGCAGCCCGGTAGCAGGGTGGAACGAGCAGTACTTC

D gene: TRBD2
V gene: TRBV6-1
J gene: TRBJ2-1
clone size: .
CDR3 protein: CASSEVGLAGGEQFF
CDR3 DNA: TGTGCCAGCAGTGAAGTCGGACTAGCGGGAGGGGAGCAGTTCTTC

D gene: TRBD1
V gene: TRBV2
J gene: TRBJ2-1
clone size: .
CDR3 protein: CASSDSADRLFSSYNEQFF
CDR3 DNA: TGTGCCAGCAGTGATTCAGCGGACAGGCTATTTAGCTCCTACAATGAGCAGTTCTTC

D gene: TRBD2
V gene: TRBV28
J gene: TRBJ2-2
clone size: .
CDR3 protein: CASSSVAGGSTGELFF
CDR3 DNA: TGTGCCAGCAGTTCCGTAGCGGGAGGATCCACCGGGGAGCTGTTTTTT

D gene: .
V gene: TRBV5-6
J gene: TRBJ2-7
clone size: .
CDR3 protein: CASSLGRANYEQYF
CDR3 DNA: TGTGCCAGCAGCTTGGGCAGGGCAAATTACGAGCAGTACTTC

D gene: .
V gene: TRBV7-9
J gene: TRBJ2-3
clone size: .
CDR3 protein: CASRAPTTDTQYF
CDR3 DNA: TGTGCCAGCCGGGCCCCGACTACAGATACGCAGTATTTT

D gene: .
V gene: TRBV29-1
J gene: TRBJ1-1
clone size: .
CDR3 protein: CSVGDRYMNTEAFF
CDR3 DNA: TGCAGCGTTGGTGACAGGTACATGAACACTGAAGCTTTCTTT

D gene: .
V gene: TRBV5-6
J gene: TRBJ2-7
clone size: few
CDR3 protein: CASSLEPYEQYF
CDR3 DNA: TGTGCCAGCAGCTTGGAGCCCTACGAGCAGTACTTC

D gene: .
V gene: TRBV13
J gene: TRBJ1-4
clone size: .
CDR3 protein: CASSLVRDEKLFF
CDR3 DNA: TGTGCCAGCAGCTTAGTCAGAGATGAAAAACTGTTTTTT

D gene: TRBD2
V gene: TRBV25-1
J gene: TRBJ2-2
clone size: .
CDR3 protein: CASGGLAGAAGELFF
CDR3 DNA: TGTGCCAGCGGAGGACTAGCGGGAGCAGCCGGGGAGCTGTTTTTT

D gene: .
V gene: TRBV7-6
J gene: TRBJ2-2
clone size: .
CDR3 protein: CASSQGPRGELFF
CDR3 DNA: TGTGCCAGCAGCCAAGGCCCCCGCGGGGAGCTGTTTTTT

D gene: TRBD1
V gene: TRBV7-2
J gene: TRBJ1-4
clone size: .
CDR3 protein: CASSEQGALLNEKLFF
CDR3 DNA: TGTGCCAGCAGCGAACAGGGGGCTCTATTAAATGAAAAACTGTTTTTT